This T cell receptor (beta chain) originates from a study of blood T cells in healthy people across ages. Then a second PCR, running about 6 to 12 cycles, was carried out with a sample-barcoded 5' primer and a J-beta primer mix. TCRdb reprocessed the 5' RACE reads with MiXCR, giving one entry per CDR3 protein. Among about 1.5 million distinct CDR3 sequences, 35% to 45% were seen once, and the ten largest hold 4%. This clonotype was recorded at least ten times. Trimming took 2 bases from V and 11 from J, leaving 13 bases between them. CDR3 length equals 13 residues. CDR1 is MDHEN and CDR2 is SYDVKM in the germline V gene.

Sequenced input: blood. This chain uses TRBV28 with TRBJ1-5; D might be TRBD1 (6 bases). This TCR was recovered from a woman aged 18-35 years in good health. The CDR3 region has the DNA TGTGCCAGCAGTTTACCCCAGGGGCTGGCCCAGCATTTT. Amino acids: CASSLPQGLAQHF.